This record covers a single T cell receptor (beta chain). Its antigen is not known. Libraries were prepared by immunoSEQ multiplex PCR; TCRdb keeps only in-frame clonotypes and omits some of them. The data show some 100,000 clones, 88% seen once. This specimen belongs to a study of T cell responses to AZD1222 COVID-19 vaccine. The CDR3 is made up of 13 amino acids. The V and J ends lost 6 bases and 5 bases respectively, with 13 bases between them. Study-level findings and limits: Across the whole spike, CD4 TCRs peaked at regions 160-218 and 743-854. The repertoires were collected only after the peak T cell response. After two AZD1222 doses, spike-specific TCR breadth and depth rose versus day 0.

The specimen was peripheral blood, collected on day 0 of MenACWY control vaccination. V is TRBV12-3 or TRBV12-4 and J is TRBJ2-5, with D possibly being TRBD1 or TRBD2 (5 bases each). The TCR originated in an adult in good health. Written as DNA, the CDR3 is TGTGCCAGCAGCTTTGAGGGGTACGAGACCCAGTACTTC. Amino acid sequence: CASSFEGYETQYF.